The entry that follows covers one T cell receptor (beta chain) sequence. As yet, its antigen is unknown. This sample is drawn from a study of blood T cells in healthy people across ages. For the study at large: In model experiments, template switching was able to capture about one barcoded beta molecule for every two T cells that were present. General study points: It was held that the diversity estimates obtained from one million T cells were underestimates.

The CDR3 has 17 residues. V lost 5 bases to trimming and J lost 4 bases; unmatched junction nucleotides: 14. Germline V CDR1 and CDR2: SNHLY, FYNNEI. Next came a second PCR, run for roughly 6 to 11 cycles, which used a sample-barcoded 5' primer along with a J-beta primer mix. Every molecule of cDNA carried a tag from a template-switch adaptor with 12 random nucleotides. TCRdb fed the 5' RACE reads into MiXCR, producing one record per CDR3 protein. The repertoire holds roughly 730,000 distinct CDR3 sequences, with more than 55% as singletons. The individuals who served as donors were healthy Caucasians living in Russia, aged about 6 to 100.

The V call is TRBV2, the J call TRBJ1-2, with TRBD1 matching over 9 bases. The clonotype was recovered from a man between 35 and 55 years old in good health. Input material: blood. Here the CDR3 reads CASSPERTGVISYGYTF. The DNA for the CDR3 is TGTGCCAGCAGTCCCGAGCGGACAGGGGTCATTTCCTATGGCTACACCTTC.